This entry concerns a single T cell receptor (beta chain). Some clones are missing from TCRdb's copy, which holds only in-frame ones; the method was immunoSEQ multiplex PCR. The table includes under 300,000 clones, approximately 92% detected once. This specimen belongs to a study of blood T cell repertoires in COVID-19. Overall study: Sample material is recorded as cDNA or gDNA derived from T cells, B-cell-depleted T cells, or PBMCs.

This clonotype was obtained from a woman in her forties who had recovered from COVID-19. The sequencing sample was made of peripheral blood.

This chain's CDR3 is CASSPERGIHYGYTF. The DNA for the CDR3 is TGTGCCAGTAGTCCGGAGAGAGGGATTCACTATGGCTACACCTTC. The V call is TRBV19, the J call TRBJ1-2, with no clear D. This CDR3 has 15 residues. Trimming shortened V by 5 bases and J by 3 bases, and 16 bases separated the two germline ends. Per the germline V gene, CDR1 is LNHDA and CDR2 is SQIVND (reference sequence).